This T cell receptor beta chain was retrieved from a study of blood T cell repertoires in COVID-19. The overall study: Researchers got acute and convalescent COVID-19 samples from the United States, Italy and Spain.

Trimming cost V 0 bases and J 4 bases; bases outside gene matches: 3. Germline assignment: CDR1 SGHAT and CDR2 FQNNGV. This CDR3 spans 15 amino acids. Original processing notes: Nucleated cell counts were estimated from reference gene primer amplification. The assay was immunoSEQ multiplex PCR, and TCRdb's table has in-frame clones only and misses some. The V and J calls and clone size come from that table; D and trimming were worked out from the DNA. The sample contains some 89,000 clones, roughly four fifths of which appear only once. The specimen sequenced was peripheral blood. V usage is TRBV11-2 and J usage is TRBJ2-3; 8 nucleotides line up with TRBD2. The sequence was collected from a woman older than 75 with acute or convalescent COVID-19. The CDR3 DNA reads as TGTGCCAGCAGCTTAGACGGGAGGGCCTCAGATACGCAGTATTTT. It yields the protein CASSLDGRASDTQYF.